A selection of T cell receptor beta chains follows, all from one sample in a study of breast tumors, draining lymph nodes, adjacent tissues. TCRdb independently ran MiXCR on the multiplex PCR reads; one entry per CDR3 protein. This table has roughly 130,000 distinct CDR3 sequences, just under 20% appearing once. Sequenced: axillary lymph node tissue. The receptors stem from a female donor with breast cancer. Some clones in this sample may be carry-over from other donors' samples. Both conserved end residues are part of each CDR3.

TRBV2	CASSGQGPKETQYF
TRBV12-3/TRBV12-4	CASSTRDRVPGELFF
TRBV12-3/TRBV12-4	CASSAGSNQPQHF
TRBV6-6	CASSYGQNYEQYF
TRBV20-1	CSAYRGNTRELFF
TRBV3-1	CASSQASGYSKETQYF
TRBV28	CASSDAGTVSNQPQHF
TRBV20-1	CSAHEIGSNSPLHF
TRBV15	CATELSSGNDDTQYF
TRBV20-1	CSAGRDTFSYEQYF
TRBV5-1	CASSLTSGGLANEQFF
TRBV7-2	CASSLGHEYEQYF
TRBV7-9	CASSLEGPGYTF
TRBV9	CASSVARTSQNTGELFF
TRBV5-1	CASSLSANYGYTF
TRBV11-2	CASSLDRTLHEQYF
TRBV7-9	CASSGTAYNEQFF
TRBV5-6	CASSRDRGRTYNEQFF
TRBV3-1	CASSQDLDQPQHF
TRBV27	CASGNSGLAGGGTDTQYF
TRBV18	CASSQDLSGNTIYF
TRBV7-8	CASSLDVNSYEQYF
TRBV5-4	CASSLAWGLTGELFF
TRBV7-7	CASSLYSRETQYF
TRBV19	CASSIGGGAGSSTDTQYF
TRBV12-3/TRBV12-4	CASSPRRGSGETQYF
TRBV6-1	CASSEVTYGYTF
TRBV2	CASSEGQGGYGYTF
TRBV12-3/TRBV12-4	CASRPGQGKGRGTYEQYF
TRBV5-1	CASTQGGASSGANVLTF
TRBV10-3	CASQGGGGPETQYF
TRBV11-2	CASSPRGDREFVSPLHF
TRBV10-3	CATGQGIDNEQFF
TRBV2	CASSVTSSSTDTQYF
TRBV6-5	CASSSTLPNEQFF
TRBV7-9	CASSLVVDTQYF
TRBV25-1	CARVTSGGAHEQFF
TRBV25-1	CASSERPTGNEQFF
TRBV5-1	CASSFSGTLDSSYNSPLHF
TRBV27	CASSSEGGVDQPQHF
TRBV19	CASSILQGNTGELFF
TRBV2	CASSVVTSGYTDTQYF
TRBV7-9	CASSLARDRWLVTGELFF
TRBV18	CASAEGEADTQYF
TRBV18	CASSPQAWETQYF
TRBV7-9	CASSFPDQETQYF
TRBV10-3	CAIRGQGEIGYTF
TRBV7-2	CASSLSRLDTDTQYF
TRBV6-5	CASSLPTGANVLTF
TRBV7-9	CASSLAKGSASYEQYF